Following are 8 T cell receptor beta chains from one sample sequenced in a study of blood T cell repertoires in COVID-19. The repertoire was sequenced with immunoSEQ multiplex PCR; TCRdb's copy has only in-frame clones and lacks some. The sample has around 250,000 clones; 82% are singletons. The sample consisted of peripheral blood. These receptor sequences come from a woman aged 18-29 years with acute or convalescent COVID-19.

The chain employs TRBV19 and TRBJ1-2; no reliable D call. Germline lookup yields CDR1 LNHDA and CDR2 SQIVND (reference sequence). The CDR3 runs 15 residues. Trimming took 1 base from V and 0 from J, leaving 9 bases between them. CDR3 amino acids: CASSIVGVTNYGYTF. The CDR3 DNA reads TGTGCCAGTAGTATAGTCGGGGTTACTAACTATGGCTACACCTTC.

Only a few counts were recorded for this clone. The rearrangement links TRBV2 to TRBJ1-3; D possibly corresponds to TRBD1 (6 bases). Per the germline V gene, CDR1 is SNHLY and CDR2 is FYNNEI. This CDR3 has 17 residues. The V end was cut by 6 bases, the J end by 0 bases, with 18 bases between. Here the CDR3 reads CASRRGPDRSSGNTIYF. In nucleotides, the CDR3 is TGTGCCAGCAGACGGGGACCGGACAGAAGCTCTGGAAACACCATATATTTT.

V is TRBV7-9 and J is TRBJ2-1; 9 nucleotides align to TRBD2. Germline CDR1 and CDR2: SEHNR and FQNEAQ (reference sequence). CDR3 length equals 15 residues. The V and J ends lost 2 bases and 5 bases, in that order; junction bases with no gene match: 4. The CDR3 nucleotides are TGTGCCAGCAGCTTATATGGACTAGCGAACAATGAGCAGTTCTTC. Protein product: CASSLYGLANNEQFF.

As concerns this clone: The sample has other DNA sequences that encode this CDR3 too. In DNA, the CDR3 is TGTGCCAGCAGCGGAGACAGGGTGTACACTGAAGCTTTCTTT. Its protein is CASSGDRVYTEAFF. The rearrangement links TRBV5-6 to TRBJ1-1, with 7 bases matching TRBD1. Losses at the gene ends were 4 bases for V and 3 bases for J; bases not matched to a gene: 6. The CDR3 totals 14 residues. In germline, CDR1 is SGHDT, CDR2 YYEEEE.

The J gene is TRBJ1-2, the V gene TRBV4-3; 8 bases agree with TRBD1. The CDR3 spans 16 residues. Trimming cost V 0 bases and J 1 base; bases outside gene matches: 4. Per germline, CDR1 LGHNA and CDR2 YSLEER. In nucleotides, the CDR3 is TGCGCCAGCAGCCAAGATAGGACAGGGCTTAACTATGGCTACACCTTC. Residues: CASSQDRTGLNYGYTF.

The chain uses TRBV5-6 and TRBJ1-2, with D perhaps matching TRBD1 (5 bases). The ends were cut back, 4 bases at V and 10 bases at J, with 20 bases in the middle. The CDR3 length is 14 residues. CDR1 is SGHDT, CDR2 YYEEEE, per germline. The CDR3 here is CASSPITGTSYYTF. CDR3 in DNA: TGTGCCAGCAGCCCCATCACGGGGACTAGTTACTACACCTTC.

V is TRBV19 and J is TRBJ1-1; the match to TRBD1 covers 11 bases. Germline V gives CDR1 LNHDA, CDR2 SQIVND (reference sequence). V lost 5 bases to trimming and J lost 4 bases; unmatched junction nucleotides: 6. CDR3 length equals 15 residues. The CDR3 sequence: CASSLWTGGFTEAFF. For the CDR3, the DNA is TGTGCCAGTAGTCTTTGGACAGGGGGCTTCACTGAAGCTTTCTTT. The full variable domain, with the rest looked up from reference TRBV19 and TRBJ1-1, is DGGITQSPKYLFRKEGQNVTLSCEQNLNHDAMYWYRQDPGQGLRLIYYSQIVNDFQKGDIAEGYSVSREKKESFPLTVTSAQKNPTAFYLCASSLWTGGFTEAFFGQGTRLTVV.

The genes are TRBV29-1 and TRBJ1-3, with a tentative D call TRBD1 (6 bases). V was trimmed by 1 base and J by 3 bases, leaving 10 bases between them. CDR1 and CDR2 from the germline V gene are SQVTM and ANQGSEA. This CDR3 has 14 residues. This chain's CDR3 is CSVEGWDIGNTIYF. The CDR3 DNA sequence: TGCAGCGTTGAAGGGTGGGACATTGGAAACACCATATATTTT.